These 29 T cell receptor beta chains were all obtained from the same sample, sequenced in a study of T cell clonality in common variable immunodeficiency (dated by TCRdb to between 2014 and 2016). What the work shows at the level of the full study, not this receptor alone: CVID TCRbeta sequences reportedly showed fewer deletions and N-nucleotide insertions and lacked highly modified clones with 13 or more V deletions.

The library was produced with the immunoSEQ multiplex PCR assay. TCRdb took over this immuneACCESS table, retaining in-frame rearrangements with V and J assigned. Such tables are incomplete; in checked studies, under half of the missing clones stem from an unresolved V gene, and the remainder is unexplained. The table gives about 33,000 clones for this sample, with none occurring only once. Over 5% of the sample is taken by the ten largest. Their recognized antigens are unknown. Sequencing input: peripheral blood mononuclear cells. The receptor source for this set is a human donor with common variable immunodeficiency.

This clone was found a few times. From the germline J gene comes the end of the CDR3, since the read stops 3 residues before it. Other DNA sequences within the sample encode an identical CDR3. V usage is TRBV5-1 and J usage is TRBJ2-7; 10 bases map to TRBD2. Germline loops: CDR1 SGHRS, CDR2 YFSETQ. The V segment lost 0 bases and the J segment 1 base; nucleotides outside the gene matches: 1. This CDR3 has 15 amino acids. CDR3 region: CASSLVAGGSYEQYF. The part of the CDR3 DNA that was read is TGCGCCAGCAGCTTGGTAGCGGGGGGTTCCTACGAG.

This clone was seen a handful of times. The CDR3 goes on 3 residues after the read ends, and that part is filled in from the germline J gene. This chain joins TRBV18 and TRBJ1-4; 7 nucleotides line up with TRBD1. This CDR3 is built from 16 residues. CDR1 is KGHSH and CDR2 is LQKENI in the germline V gene. J was trimmed by 8 bases and V by 0 bases; bases with no gene match: 9. Incomplete CDR3 DNA: TGTGCCAGCTCACCACCGACAGGGAGGGGTAAGGAAAAA. Protein product: CASSPPTGRGKEK. The CDR3, in full, reads CASSPPTGRGKEKLFF.

The sample holds many counts of this clone. From the germline J gene comes the end of the CDR3, since the read stops 3 residues before it. The chain joins TRBV6-1 to TRBJ1-2; maybe TRBD1 (6 bases). Trimming cost V 1 base and J 4 bases, with 13 bases left between them. The CDR3 spans 15 residues. Germline-derived CDR1 and CDR2 are MNHNS and SASEGT. The covered CDR3 bases are TGTGCCAGCAGTGAAGGAGGGGGGGGATCCTATGGC. Its protein is CASSEGGGGSYG. Given in full, the CDR3 is CASSEGGGGSYGYTF.

This clone was counted ten times or more. The read is 3 residues too short to cover the CDR3 end, so that end is filled in from the germline J gene. The chain links TRBV7-6 to TRBJ1-6; D ambiguous. Germline assignment: CDR1 SGHVS and CDR2 FNYEAQ. The CDR3 is 13 residues long. Trimming pared 1 base from V and 8 bases from J, leaving 6 bases between. The CDR3 reads CASSLGADSPLHF. The sequenced part of the CDR3 DNA is TGTGCCAGCAGCTTAGGGGCCGATTCACCC. The whole variable domain, filled in from reference TRBV7-6 and TRBJ1-6, reads GAGVSQSPRYKVTKRGQDVALRCDPISGHVSLYWYRQALGQGPEFLTYFNYEAQQDKSGLPNDRFSAERPEGSISTLTIQRTEQRDSAMYRCASSLGADSPLHFGNGTRLTVT.

In this sample, this clone turned up many times. The read halts 3 residues ahead of the CDR3 end, with the missing end drawn from the germline J gene. The chain recombines TRBV5-1 with TRBJ1-1; 7 bases align to TRBD1. The CDR3 runs 14 residues. The junction had 4 bases not matched to a gene; V was cut back by 0 bases and J by 5 bases. Germline CDR1 reads SGHRS; CDR2 reads YFSETQ. The part of the CDR3 DNA that was read is TGCGCCAGCAGCTTGGAAGGGGGCATTACTGAA. This encodes CASSLEGGITE. The entire CDR3 reads CASSLEGGITEAFF.

This clone was seen many times. The read ends 3 residues shy of where the CDR3 ends; the end is completed using the germline J gene. V and J are TRBV7-9 and TRBJ1-1; D is undetermined. The CDR3 has 14 amino acids. V shed 2 bases and J shed 6 bases, with 13 bases lying between them. Germline V lookup: CDR1 SEHNR, CDR2 FQNEAQ (reference sequence). Here the CDR3 reads CASSLSSSSSEAFF. The covered CDR3 bases are TGTGCCAGCAGCTTATCTTCCTCGAGCTCTGAA.

A note on this clone: The read halts 3 residues ahead of the CDR3 end, with the missing end drawn from the germline J gene. The chain is built from TRBV2 and TRBJ2-1; perhaps TRBD2 as D (5 bases). The CDR3 contains 17 residues. Trimming shortened V by 8 bases and J by 3 bases, and 23 bases separated the two germline ends. Germline V gene sequence: CDR1 SNHLY, CDR2 FYNNEI. The sequenced part of the CDR3 DNA is TGTGCCAGCTCCTCGCGAGCCCTGGACTCTTACTACAATGAG. Encoded protein: CASSSRALDSYYNE. The whole CDR3 sequence reads CASSSRALDSYYNEQFF.

This clone showed up many times. Read data end 3 residues before the CDR3 end; the end is taken from the germline J gene. The chain uses TRBV18 and TRBJ2-1; 13 nucleotides agree with TRBD2. J gave up 4 bases and V 3 bases, and 6 bases lay outside the gene matches. CDR3 length: 17 residues. CDR1 and CDR2 (germline): KGHSH, LQKENI. The CDR3 loop reads CASSPRTSGGTYNEQFF. The DNA read from the CDR3 is TGTGCCAGCTCACCCCGGACTAGCGGGGGAACTTACAATGAG. Together with reference TRBV18 and TRBJ2-1, the CDR3 gives the full variable domain: NAGVMQNPRHLVRRRGQEARLRCSPMKGHSHVYWYRQLPEEGLKFMVYLQKENIIDESGMPKERFSAEFPKEGPSILRIQQVVRGDSAAYFCASSPRTSGGTYNEQFFGPGTRLTVL.

About this clone: The read halts 3 residues ahead of the CDR3 end, with the missing end drawn from the germline J gene. The chain links TRBV2 to TRBJ1-5; D perhaps matches TRBD1 (6 bases). V was shortened by 4 bases and J by 7 bases, with 14 bases between the two germline ends. Germline V CDR1 and CDR2: SNHLY, FYNNEI. The CDR3 loop spans 14 amino acids. The CDR3 protein is CASSGEQGGQPQHF. CDR3 DNA, as far as it was read: TGTGCCAGCAGTGGGGAACAGGGAGGCCAGCCC. Complete variable domain (other parts from reference TRBV2 and TRBJ1-5): EPEVTQTPSHQVTQMGQEVILRCVPISNHLYFYWYRQILGQKVEFLVSFYNNEISEKSEIFDDQFSVERPDGSNFTLKIRSTKLEDSAMYFCASSGEQGGQPQHFGDGTRLSIL.

This clone was detected only a few times. The observed sequence ends 3 residues before the CDR3 terminus, with the missing tail filled in from the germline J gene. Other DNA sequences of this sample code for an identical CDR3. The chain uses TRBV18 and TRBJ1-2, with 7 bases aligning to TRBD1. The V segment lost 1 base and the J segment 6 bases; nucleotides outside the gene matches: 2. The CDR3 extends over 13 amino acids. The germline CDR1 and CDR2 sequences are KGHSH and LQKENI. The CDR3 sequence: CASSPQGADGYTF. The sequenced part of the CDR3 DNA is TGTGCCAGCTCACCACAGGGGGCTGATGGC.

Comment on this clone: The read stops 3 residues short of the end of the CDR3; the missing end is completed from the germline J gene. This chain links TRBV5-6 with TRBJ2-7, with a possible D match to TRBD1 (5 bases). The germline V gene encodes CDR1 SGHDT and CDR2 YYEEEE. The CDR3 runs 15 residues. Trimming left V 0 bases short and J 4 bases short, with 14 bases between. CDR3 DNA, as far as it was read: TGTGCCAGCAGCTTGGATGGCCAGGGCGGATACGAG. This sequence encodes CASSLDGQGGYE. The whole CDR3 region reads CASSLDGQGGYEQYF.

This clone has only a few counts. The CDR3 is cut off 3 residues early in the read; its end comes from the germline J gene. The chain uses TRBV6-1 and TRBJ2-3; tentatively, D is TRBD2 (6 bases). This CDR3 is 15 amino acids long. V dropped 0 bases and J dropped 4 bases, with 11 bases sitting between them. Germline CDR1 reads MNHNS; CDR2 reads SASEGT. The CDR3 here is CASSEASGDADTQYF. The part of the CDR3 DNA that was read is TGTGCCAGCAGTGAAGCATCGGGGGACGCAGATACG.

Concerning this clone itself: The CDR3 is cut off 3 residues early in the read; its end comes from the germline J gene. V gene TRBV19 combines with J gene TRBJ1-5; tentatively, D is TRBD1 (5 bases). V lost 5 bases and J lost 6, with 11 bases in between. This CDR3 is built from 13 residues. The germline V gene encodes CDR1 LNHDA and CDR2 SQIVND (reference sequence). The CDR3 loop reads CASSSGDGQPQHF. The part of the CDR3 DNA that was read is TGTGCCAGTAGTTCGGGGGATGGTCAGCCC.

This clone was recorded at least ten times. Sequencing ends 3 residues short of the CDR3 end; the germline J gene provides the rest. V usage is TRBV20-1 and J usage is TRBJ2-3; 9 bases agree with TRBD2. Losses at the gene ends were 4 bases for V and 0 bases for J; bases not matched to a gene: 2. This CDR3 is built from 14 residues. Germline V gene data show CDR1 as DFQATT and CDR2 as SNEGSKA (reference sequence). CDR3 DNA (partial): TGCAGTGCTAATGCGGGGGGGAGCACAGATACG. Protein sequence: CSANAGGSTDT. The full CDR3 reads CSANAGGSTDTQYF.

This clone was picked up many times. The CDR3 end falls 3 residues outside the read, so it is completed with the germline J gene. This chain joins TRBV2 and TRBJ1-1, with unresolved D. CDR1 and CDR2 from the germline V gene are SNHLY and FYNNEI. The length of the CDR3 is 14 residues. V lost 7 bases, J lost 3 bases, and 15 bases lay in between. The CDR3 bases that were read are TGTGCCAGCAAGGCTTCTTACATGGACACTGAA. Translated: CASKASYMDTE. The complete CDR3 sequence is CASKASYMDTEAFF. The variable domain in full, completed from reference TRBV2 and TRBJ1-1, reads EPEVTQTPSHQVTQMGQEVILRCVPISNHLYFYWYRQILGQKVEFLVSFYNNEISEKSEIFDDQFSVERPDGSNFTLKIRSTKLEDSAMYFCASKASYMDTEAFFGQGTRLTVV.

This clone was seen at least ten times. With the read ending 3 residues before the CDR3 end, the germline J gene is used to fill in that end. This chain connects TRBV6-1 to TRBJ1-4; TRBD1 matches at 10 bases. The germline gives CDR1 MNHNS, CDR2 SASEGT. The CDR3 runs 15 residues. V was pared by 3 bases and J by 8 bases, with 6 bases of the junction left unmatched. This chain's CDR3 is CASSDGTGVKEKLFF. The CDR3 DNA, read in part, is TGTGCCAGCAGTGATGGGACAGGGGTGAAGGAAAAA.

This clone was detected ten times or more. The read ends 3 residues before the CDR3 terminus; that terminus is restored from the germline J gene. The chain couples TRBV20-1 to TRBJ1-5; D possibly corresponds to TRBD1 (6 bases). Germline V CDR1 and CDR2: DFQATT, SNEGSKA (reference sequence). This CDR3 is built from 14 residues. V lost 5 bases and J lost 0, with 11 bases in between. The chain's CDR3 is CSAGTLYSNQPQHF. The CDR3 DNA, read in part, is TGCAGTGCTGGGACATTATATAGCAATCAGCCC.

This clone was seen only a few times. The read terminates 3 residues before the CDR3 end, so the remaining end is supplied by the germline J gene. The V gene is TRBV7-2, the J gene TRBJ1-1; 7 nucleotides agree with TRBD1. V was pared by 7 bases and J by 3 bases, with 8 bases of the junction left unmatched. The CDR3 totals 14 residues. CDR1 is SGHTA and CDR2 is FQGNSA in the germline V gene. CDR3 region: CASIKDRADTEAFF. The sequenced part of the CDR3 DNA is TGTGCCAGCATAAAAGACAGGGCGGACACTGAA. Supplemented by reference TRBV7-2 and TRBJ1-1, the full variable domain reads GAGVSQSPSNKVTEKGKDVELRCDPISGHTALYWYRQSLGQGLEFLIYFQGNSAPDKSGLPSDRFSAERTGGSVSTLTIQRTQQEDSAVYLCASIKDRADTEAFFGQGTRLTVV.

This clone was counted only a few times. Sequencing ends 3 residues short of the CDR3 end; the germline J gene provides the rest. The J gene is TRBJ2-5, the V gene TRBV7-9, with 11 bases identical to TRBD1. Germline V CDR1 and CDR2: SEHNR, FQNEAQ (reference sequence). Losses at the gene ends were 4 bases for V and 4 bases for J; bases not matched to a gene: 2. The CDR3 length is 14 residues. The CDR3 bases that were read are TGTGCCAGCAGCTCAGGACAGGGGGCAGAGACC. Protein product: CASSSGQGAET. From start to end, the CDR3 is CASSSGQGAETQYF.

A note on this clone: Read data end 3 residues before the CDR3 end; the end is taken from the germline J gene. This chain joins TRBV2 and TRBJ1-6; D ambiguous. This CDR3 is built from 13 residues. V was cut by 2 bases and J by 10 bases, with 9 bases left in between. Germline CDR1 is SNHLY and CDR2 is FYNNEI. The sequenced CDR3 bases are TGTGCCAGCAGTGAAATGCGGTACTCACCC. Protein: CASSEMRYSP. The whole CDR3 is CASSEMRYSPLHF.

About this clone: The read ends 3 residues before the CDR3 terminus; that terminus is restored from the germline J gene. The chain combines TRBV2 with TRBJ2-5; the match to TRBD1 covers 12 bases. V trimming: 6 bases; J trimming: 6 bases; junction bases outside the gene matches: 5. Looked up from germline, CDR1 is SNHLY and CDR2 is FYNNEI. The CDR3 has 14 amino acids. Incomplete CDR3 DNA: TGTGCCAGCAGGGGGACAGGGGGCGCTCAGACC. Its translation: CASRGTGGAQT. The complete CDR3 sequence is CASRGTGGAQTQYF. Drawing the rest from reference TRBV2 and TRBJ2-5, the complete variable domain is EPEVTQTPSHQVTQMGQEVILRCVPISNHLYFYWYRQILGQKVEFLVSFYNNEISEKSEIFDDQFSVERPDGSNFTLKIRSTKLEDSAMYFCASRGTGGAQTQYFGPGTRLLVL.

The sample holds many counts of this clone. The CDR3 is cut off 3 residues early in the read; its end comes from the germline J gene. The chain recombines TRBV30 with TRBJ2-1; the match to TRBD2 covers 16 bases. Germline CDR1 reads GTSNPN; CDR2 reads SVGIG (reference sequence). J gave up 1 base and V 4 bases, and 7 bases lay outside the gene matches. The CDR3 consists of 18 residues. CDR3 DNA, as far as it was read: TGTGCCTGGAAAGGGACTAGCGGGGGGGCCAGTTCCTACAATGAG. It translates to CAWKGTSGGASSYNE. In full, the CDR3 reads CAWKGTSGGASSYNEQFF.

On this clone itself: The sequenced fragment ends 3 residues before the CDR3 boundary, so the rest is inferred from the germline J gene. The V call is TRBV18, the J call TRBJ1-2; 9 nucleotides match TRBD1. V lost 2 bases, J lost 5 bases, and 6 bases stayed unmatched. The CDR3 is made up of 15 amino acids. From germline, CDR1 is KGHSH and CDR2 LQKENI. This chain's CDR3 is CASSPTGTGPYGYTF. The DNA read from the CDR3 is TGTGCCAGCTCACCAACCGGGACAGGGCCATATGGC.

This clone occurred many times. The CDR3 extends 3 residues past the end of the read, so its final part is completed from the germline J gene. This chain joins TRBV5-1 and TRBJ2-5; possible D gene TRBD1, 6 bases. V was clipped by 0 bases and J by 5 bases, with 11 bases between them. The CDR3 is 14 amino acids. CDR1 SGHRS and CDR2 YFSETQ come from the germline V gene. CDR3 in amino acids: CASSLGTEGETQYF. The covered CDR3 bases are TGCGCCAGCAGCTTGGGGACAGAAGGGGAGACC.

This clone was seen at least ten times. Read sequence stops 3 residues before the CDR3 end, and the germline J gene provides the missing end. The chain links TRBV10-1 to TRBJ2-7; TRBD2 matches at 10 bases. The germline V gene has CDR1 WNHNN and CDR2 SYGVQD (reference sequence). This CDR3 spans 16 amino acids. V lost 9 bases to trimming and J lost 1 base; unmatched junction nucleotides: 12. The CDR3: CASPPKRGGLSYEQYF. Incomplete CDR3 DNA: TGCGCCAGTCCTCCTAAGCGGGGGGGCTTGTCCTACGAG.

Remarks on this clone: Read data end 3 residues before the CDR3 end; the end is taken from the germline J gene. The chain employs TRBV19 and TRBJ1-1; D remains ambiguous. CDR1 is LNHDA, CDR2 SQIVND, per germline (reference sequence). The V and J ends lost 2 bases and 1 base respectively, with 5 bases between them. The CDR3 is made up of 13 amino acids. The CDR3 here is CASSIPGNTEAFF. Incomplete CDR3 DNA: TGTGCCAGTAGTATACCAGGGAACACTGAA.

This clone was found a few times. The CDR3 DNA, read in part, is TGCAGTGCTAGAGGACTAGCCCGGGGTAATGAG. The encoded protein is CSARGLARGNE. From start to end, the CDR3 is CSARGLARGNEQFF. The chain has TRBV20-1 and TRBJ2-1; 7 bases are shared with TRBD2. Sequencing ends 3 residues short of the CDR3 end; the germline J gene provides the rest. This CDR3 is 14 amino acids long. Germline lookup yields CDR1 DFQATT and CDR2 SNEGSKA (reference sequence). V lost 1 base, J lost 7 bases, and 7 bases stayed unmatched.

The sequenced CDR3 bases are TGCAGCGTTGGAAAACTAGGACTAGCGGGGGGGTTCACAGATACG. Amino acid sequence: CSVGKLGLAGGFTDT. The entire CDR3 protein is CSVGKLGLAGGFTDTQYF. The chain recombines TRBV29-1 with TRBJ2-3; 15 bases are a match to TRBD2. The read ends 3 residues early relative to the CDR3; the germline J gene fills the gap. J gave up 2 bases and V 4 bases, and 10 bases lay outside the gene matches. The germline CDR1 and CDR2 sequences are SQVTM and ANQGSEA. There are 18 residues in the CDR3.

This clone has a handful of counts. Sequencing ends 3 residues short of the CDR3 end; the germline J gene provides the rest. The chain couples TRBV7-9 to TRBJ1-2; unclear D gene. This CDR3 comprises 12 residues. The germline V gene has CDR1 SEHNR and CDR2 FQNEAQ (reference sequence). V was cut by 5 bases and J by 6 bases, with 10 bases left in between. The CDR3 protein is CASSRTVDGYTF. Incomplete CDR3 DNA: TGTGCCAGCAGCCGGACTGTGGATGGC.